The entry below describes one T cell receptor (beta chain). This entry is derived from a study of T cells in Graves' hyperthyroidism and ophthalmopathy. Study as a whole: Peripheral blood was drawn at first diagnosis, prior to all treatment.

From germline, CDR1 is LNHDA and CDR2 SQIVND (reference sequence). The CDR3 is 15 residues long. V was cut by 1 base and J by 7 bases, with 11 bases left in between. It was RNA transcripts that yielded the amplified TCR beta CDR3 regions. The study used the HTBI primer set for a first-round RT-PCR of the TCR CDR3. TCRdb processed the multiplex PCR reads anew with MiXCR; each CDR3 protein has one entry. The data hold 600,000 to 800,000 distinct CDR3 sequences, with around 40% observed a single time. This receptor was taken from a woman aged 40 to 50 with Graves' hyperthyroidism. Material: blood. V gene TRBV19 combines with J gene TRBJ1-6, with unresolved D. Written as DNA, the CDR3 is TGTGCCAGTAGTATAGTCCCGAGGGAAAATTCACCCCTCCACTTT. Translation: CASSIVPRENSPLHF.